This TCR beta chain derives from a study of T cells in localized non-small cell lung cancer. CDR1 and CDR2 (germline): SNHLY, FYNNEI. The CDR3 is 11 amino acids. Trimming left V 2 bases short and J 7 bases short, with 5 bases between. Sequencing used immunoSEQ multiplex PCR; TCRdb keeps in-frame clones, though not all of them. This table has around 15,000 clones, approximately 89% appearing once. The sequence was collected from a male donor older than 55 with stage II lung adenocarcinoma. The starting material was peripheral blood mononuclear cells, obtained before any cancer treatment. This rearrangement joins TRBV2 to TRBJ2-5; D unclear. The CDR3 sequence: CASSESPTQYF. The CDR3 nucleotides are TGTGCCAGCAGTGAATCCCCGACCCAGTACTTC.